The 27 T cell receptor beta chains below were found in one sample sequenced in a study of OX40 agonist ivuxolimab in advanced cancers. The library was prepared using the immunoSEQ multiplex PCR assay. TCRdb took this table from immuneACCESS and kept in-frame rearrangements with V and J called. Such tables lack part of the clones; where checked against another copy, unresolved V genes explain under half of the gap, and the rest is unexplained. For this sample the table gives fewer than 35,000 clones, of which over 60% were detected only once. Together, the top ten hold under 30% of the sample. The material was CD4+ or CD8+ T cells sorted from blood, obtained in a trial of the OX40 agonist ivuxolimab. Source of these receptors: an adult with an advanced solid tumor such as melanoma, head and neck, liver or kidney cancer.

The chain uses TRBV21-1 and TRBJ2-3; the tabulated D call, TRBD2, remains unverified against the DNA. TRBV21-1 is a known pseudogene. This CDR3 spans 20 amino acids. DNA of the CDR3: TGTGCCAGCAGCAAAATTACCCCGATACTGACTAGCGGGGGGACAGATACGCAGTATTTT. Protein sequence: CASSKITPILTSGGTDTQYF.

The genes are TRBV20-1 and TRBJ1-1; 7 bases are a match to TRBD1. Germline values: CDR1 DFQATT, CDR2 SNEGSKA (reference sequence). The junction had 3 bases not matched to a gene; V was cut back by 6 bases and J by 8 bases. There are 10 residues in the CDR3. CDR3 in amino acids: CSATTGEAFF. The CDR3 nucleotides read TGCAGTGCCACGACAGGGGAAGCTTTCTTT.

This clone was recorded only once. CDR3 in DNA: TGTGCCAGCAGTTTTAGGCAGGGTTCCACTGAAGCTTTCTTT. Encoded protein: CASSFRQGSTEAFF. This sequence joins TRBV27 and TRBJ1-1, with TRBD1 as a possible D gene (5 bases). V gave up 3 bases and J gave up 4 bases, with 12 bases separating them. The CDR3 loop spans 14 amino acids. Germline V gene lookup returns CDR1 MNHEY and CDR2 SMNVEV (reference sequence).

As for this clone: Mismatch with germline at one junction end may stem from a read error. The chain carries TRBV5-1 and TRBJ2-5; 7 positions match TRBD1. Germline CDR1 reads SGHRS; CDR2 reads YFSETQ. There are 11 residues in the CDR3. The CDR3 loop reads CASSLEGQRNF. The DNA of the CDR3 is TGCGCCAGCAGCTTGGAGGGACAGCGGAACTTC.

This clone occurred a few times. The chain recombines TRBV2 with TRBJ1-5, with D unclear. There are 14 residues in the CDR3. The germline V and J ends were trimmed by 7 bases and 0 bases, with 10 bases remaining between them. Germline V gives CDR1 SNHLY, CDR2 FYNNEI. CDR3 amino acids: CASTGVNSNQPQHF. The CDR3 DNA is TGTGCCAGCACTGGAGTAAATAGCAATCAGCCCCAGCATTTT. Using reference TRBV2 and TRBJ1-5 for the parts outside the CDR3, the full variable domain is EPEVTQTPSHQVTQMGQEVILRCVPISNHLYFYWYRQILGQKVEFLVSFYNNEISEKSEIFDDQFSVERPDGSNFTLKIRSTKLEDSAMYFCASTGVNSNQPQHFGDGTRLSIL.

This chain uses TRBV14 with TRBJ2-5, with D uncertain. The CDR3 sequence is 14 residues long. Germline lookup yields CDR1 SGHDN and CDR2 FVKESK. V was trimmed by 1 base and J by 4 bases, leaving 10 bases between them. For the CDR3, the DNA is TGTGCCAGCAGCCAAGTTAAAGATGGAGAGACCCAGTACTTC. It encodes CASSQVKDGETQYF.

V and J are TRBV5-6 and TRBJ2-3; tentatively, D is TRBD2 (5 bases). This CDR3 region has 14 residues. Germline-derived CDR1 and CDR2 are SGHDT and YYEEEE. The V end lost 5 bases, the J end lost 2 bases, and 12 bases lay between the germline ends. This CDR3 is CASRTDYHTDTQYF. CDR3 nucleotide sequence: TGTGCCAGCAGAACTGACTATCACACAGATACGCAGTATTTT.

As DNA, the CDR3 is TGTGCCAGCAAGGGAAGGTTGACAGATACGCAGTATTTT. The encoded protein is CASKGRLTDTQYF. The chain carries TRBV14 and TRBJ2-3; D gene ambiguous. The V gene lost 7 bases and the J gene lost 3 bases, with 11 bases spanning the gap. Germline V gene lookup returns CDR1 SGHDN and CDR2 FVKESK. CDR3 length: 13 amino acids.

The chain joins TRBV5-6 to TRBJ2-7; 9 bases line up with TRBD1. Trimming took 3 bases from V and 3 from J; bases not matched to a gene: 7. The length of the CDR3 is 15 residues. From germline, CDR1 is SGHDT and CDR2 YYEEEE. As DNA, the CDR3 is TGTGCCAGCAGCTCGGAACACAGGGGGCTCTACGAGCAGTACTTC. Amino acid sequence: CASSSEHRGLYEQYF.

This sequence joins TRBV2 and TRBJ1-3; 12 bases are a match to TRBD1. Germline-derived CDR1 and CDR2 are SNHLY and FYNNEI. The CDR3 consists of 14 residues. The ends lost 7 bases at V and 7 bases at J; junction bases unmatched: 5. CDR3 in amino acids: CASTRDRGLNTIYF. CDR3 nucleotides: TGTGCCAGCACCCGGGACAGGGGGCTTAACACCATATATTTT.

The rearrangement joins TRBV10-3 to TRBJ2-3; 13 positions agree with TRBD2. The trim removed 5 bases at V and 0 bases at J, leaving 5 bases unmatched. The CDR3 covers 17 residues. From germline, CDR1 is ENHRY and CDR2 SYGVKD. The CDR3 loop is CAISPGTSGASTDTQYF. For the CDR3, the DNA is TGTGCCATCAGTCCCGGGACTAGCGGGGCTAGCACAGATACGCAGTATTTT.

This clone was observed a few times. This chain links TRBV5-4 with TRBJ2-5; D may be TRBD1 or TRBD2 (5 bases each). The CDR3 contains 15 residues. Germline V gives CDR1 SGHNT, CDR2 YYREEE (reference sequence). V shed 1 base and J shed 1 base, with 11 bases lying between them. The CDR3 here is CASSLFGGPQETQYF. The CDR3 bases are TGTGCCAGCAGCTTGTTTGGGGGACCCCAAGAGACCCAGTACTTC.

The chain joins TRBV21-1 to TRBJ2-3; TRBD2 reflects the table's D call only, with no check against the DNA. TRBV21-1 is reported as a pseudogene. The length of the CDR3 is 18 residues. CDR3 protein: CASSPQSGTGRMADTQYF. CDR3 DNA: TGTGCCAGCAGCCCGCAAAGCGGGACCGGTCGGATGGCAGATACGCAGTATTTT.

This rearrangement joins TRBV7-2 to TRBJ1-2; TRBD1 matches at 11 bases. The V and J ends lost 5 bases and 3 bases, in that order; junction bases with no gene match: 11. The germline CDR1 and CDR2 sequences are SGHTA and FQGNSA. The CDR3 contains 17 residues. The CDR3 DNA reads TGTGCCAGCAGCAAAAGGACAGGGGGCGCGTTGGACTATGGCTACACCTTC. Translating it yields CASSKRTGGALDYGYTF.

The genes are TRBV19 and TRBJ2-2; 10 bases are a match to TRBD1. The CDR3 contains 15 residues. CDR1 and CDR2 (germline): LNHDA, SQIVND (reference sequence). V lost 4 bases to trimming and J lost 3 bases; unmatched junction nucleotides: 2. The DNA of the CDR3 is TGTGCCAGTAGTAAGGACAGGGGGGACACCGGGGAGCTGTTTTTT. Its translation: CASSKDRGDTGELFF.

The chain combines TRBV6-1 with TRBJ1-3; D is undetermined. V lost 11 bases, J lost 0 bases, and 14 bases lay in between. The V gene's germline CDR1 is MNHNS and CDR2 SASEGT. The CDR3 covers 14 residues. The CDR3 sequence is CALQIHDSGNTIYF. In DNA, the CDR3 is TGTGCCCTACAAATCCATGACTCTGGAAACACCATATATTTT.

The V and J genes are TRBV19 and TRBJ1-5, with 12 bases matching TRBD1. This CDR3 region has 14 residues. J gave up 7 bases and V 11 bases, and 9 bases lay outside the gene matches. In germline, CDR1 is LNHDA, CDR2 SQIVND (reference sequence). CDR3 residues: CACGDRGQGQPQHF. In DNA form, the CDR3 reads TGTGCCTGTGGGGACAGGGGGCAAGGACAGCCCCAGCATTTT.

This clone showed up just once. This chain connects TRBV28 to TRBJ2-7, with 7 bases identical to TRBD2. V shed 4 bases and J 2 bases; nucleotides not matched to a gene: 8. Per germline, CDR1 MDHEN and CDR2 SYDVKM. The CDR3 runs 15 residues. CDR3 in DNA: TGTGCCAGCAGTTCACACGGACTAGTCCCCTACGAGCAGTACTTC. It translates to CASSSHGLVPYEQYF.

V and J are TRBV6-6 and TRBJ2-3, with D tentatively TRBD2 (6 bases). The germline V gene encodes CDR1 MNHNY and CDR2 SVGAGI (reference sequence). The V gene lost 5 bases and the J gene lost 0 bases, with 12 bases spanning the gap. The length of the CDR3 is 15 residues. In DNA, the CDR3 is TGTGCCAGCAGTGGTGTTGGGACTAGCACAGATACGCAGTATTTT. It translates to CASSGVGTSTDTQYF.

The V and J genes are TRBV5-1 and TRBJ2-7; D unclear. The V gene lost 0 bases and the J gene lost 6 bases, with 13 bases spanning the gap. CDR3 size: 14 residues. Germline values: CDR1 SGHRS, CDR2 YFSETQ. CDR3 region: CASSLGSSPLEQYF. In DNA form, the CDR3 reads TGCGCCAGCAGCTTGGGCAGCAGTCCGCTCGAGCAGTACTTC. Together with reference TRBV5-1 and TRBJ2-7, the CDR3 gives the full variable domain: KAGVTQTPRYLIKTRGQQVTLSCSPISGHRSVSWYQQTPGQGLQFLFEYFSETQRNKGNFPGRFSGRQFSNSRSEMNVSTLELGDSALYLCASSLGSSPLEQYFGPGTRLTVT.

V is TRBV10-1 and J is TRBJ2-7, with a tentative D call TRBD1 (6 bases). Trimming removed 5 bases at V and 3 bases at J, with 11 bases between. This CDR3 has 13 residues. CDR1 and CDR2 (germline): WNHNN, SYGVQD (reference sequence). In nucleotides, the CDR3 is TGCGCCAGCAGTTCTAGCAGGGGCTACGAGCAGTACTTC. Amino acid sequence: CASSSSRGYEQYF.

The chain joins TRBV28 to TRBJ2-5; perhaps TRBD1 as D (6 bases). CDR3 length: 15 residues. V was clipped by 3 bases and J by 2 bases, with 13 bases between them. Germline CDR1 reads MDHEN; CDR2 reads SYDVKM. The CDR3 nucleotides read TGTGCCAGCAGTTTGGTCCTGGGGGCGCAAGAGACCCAGTACTTC. Amino acid sequence: CASSLVLGAQETQYF.

CDR3 sequence: CASSPRGSSYNEQFF. Written as DNA, the CDR3 is TGTGCCAGCAGCCCCCGGGGTTCCTCCTACAATGAGCAGTTCTTC. V usage is TRBV28 and J usage is TRBJ2-1, with TRBD2 as a possible D gene (5 bases). The CDR3 runs 15 residues. The germline V gene encodes CDR1 MDHEN and CDR2 SYDVKM. V was cut by 6 bases and J by 0 bases, with 12 bases left in between.

The V call is TRBV27, the J call TRBJ2-3; D perhaps matches TRBD1 (6 bases). CDR3 length: 14 residues. The V gene's germline CDR1 is MNHEY and CDR2 SMNVEV (reference sequence). With 1 base removed from V and 4 bases from J, the gap between germline ends came to 9 bases. The CDR3 loop reads CASSLYGGADTQYF. The DNA of the CDR3 is TGTGCCAGCAGTTTATATGGGGGCGCAGATACGCAGTATTTT.

The rearrangement joins TRBV10-3 to TRBJ1-4; TRBD1 might be the D (5 bases). CDR3 length: 17 amino acids. Germline V gene lookup returns CDR1 ENHRY and CDR2 SYGVKD. V lost 0 bases, J lost 0 bases, and 11 bases lay in between. The CDR3 coding sequence is TGTGCCATCAGTGAGTCTCCAGGGATTGCAACTAATGAAAAACTGTTTTTT. Residues: CAISESPGIATNEKLFF.

This sequence joins TRBV5-1 and TRBJ1-6; 8 bases match TRBD1. Germline V CDR1 and CDR2: SGHRS, YFSETQ. Trimming cost V 4 bases and J 6 bases; bases outside gene matches: 6. This CDR3 is 15 amino acids long. The CDR3 here is CASSEQDRVNSPLHF. The CDR3 DNA follows: TGCGCCAGCAGCGAACAGGACAGGGTTAATTCACCCCTCCACTTT.

This chain connects TRBV10-3 to TRBJ1-5; no definite D call. Germline CDR1 and CDR2: ENHRY and SYGVKD. The CDR3 length is 14 residues. Trimming pared 4 bases from V and 0 bases from J, leaving 7 bases between. DNA for the CDR3: TGTGCCATCAGTGGAACTCCTAGCAATCAGCCCCAGCATTTT. Protein: CAISGTPSNQPQHF.